This TCR beta chain was recorded in a study of CD8+ T cells in alopecia areata. Germline V gene sequence: CDR1 WSHSY, CDR2 SAAADI. Deletions cut 4 bases from V and 1 base from J, with 7 bases between. The CDR3 sequence is 14 residues long. Sequencing used cDNA as its template, made by extracting RNA and reverse transcribing it. The protocol was immunoSEQ multiplex PCR, while the TCRdb copy is restricted to in-frame clones and leaves out a portion. The sample consists of 190,000 or so clones, roughly three fifths of them appearing once. The treatment here: oral pan-JAK inhibitor, 5-10 mg twice daily. The TCR originated in a human donor with alopecia areata. The sequenced sample was CD8+ T cells sorted from blood, obtained at week 24, from a patient treated with tofacitinib. The chain has TRBV10-2 and TRBJ2-2; TRBD1 is a possible D gene (6 bases). The DNA for the CDR3 is TGCGCCAGCAGTGCGGGACAGAACACCGGGGAGCTGTTTTTT. This translates into CASSAGQNTGELFF.